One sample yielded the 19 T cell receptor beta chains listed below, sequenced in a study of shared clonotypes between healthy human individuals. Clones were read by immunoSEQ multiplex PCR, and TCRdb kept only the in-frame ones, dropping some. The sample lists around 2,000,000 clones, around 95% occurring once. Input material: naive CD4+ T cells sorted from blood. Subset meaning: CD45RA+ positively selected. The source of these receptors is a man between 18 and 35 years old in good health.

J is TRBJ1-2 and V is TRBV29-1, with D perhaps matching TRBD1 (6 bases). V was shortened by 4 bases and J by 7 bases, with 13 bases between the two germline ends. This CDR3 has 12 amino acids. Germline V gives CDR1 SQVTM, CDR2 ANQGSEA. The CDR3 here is CSVGAGAGGYTF. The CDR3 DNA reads TGCAGCGTTGGGGCAGGGGCTGGTGGCTACACCTTC.

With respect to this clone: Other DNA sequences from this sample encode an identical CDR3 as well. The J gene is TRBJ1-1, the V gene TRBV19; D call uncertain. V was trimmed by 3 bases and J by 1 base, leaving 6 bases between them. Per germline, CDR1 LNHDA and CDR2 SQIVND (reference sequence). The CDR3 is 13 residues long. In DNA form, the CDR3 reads TGTGCCAGTAGTATCTCTGGGAACACTGAAGCTTTCTTT. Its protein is CASSISGNTEAFF.

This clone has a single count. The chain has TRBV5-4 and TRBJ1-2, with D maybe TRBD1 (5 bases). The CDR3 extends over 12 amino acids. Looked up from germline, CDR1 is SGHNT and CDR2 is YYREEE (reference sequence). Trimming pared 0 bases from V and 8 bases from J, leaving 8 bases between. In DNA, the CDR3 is TGTGCCAGCAGCTTGGATACAGGAGGCTACACCTTC. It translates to CASSLDTGGYTF. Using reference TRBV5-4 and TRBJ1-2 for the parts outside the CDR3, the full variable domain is ETGVTQSPTHLIKTRGQQVTLRCSSQSGHNTVSWYQQALGQGPQFIFQYYREEENGRGNFPPRFSGLQFPNYSSELNVNALELDDSALYLCASSLDTGGYTFGSGTRLTVV.

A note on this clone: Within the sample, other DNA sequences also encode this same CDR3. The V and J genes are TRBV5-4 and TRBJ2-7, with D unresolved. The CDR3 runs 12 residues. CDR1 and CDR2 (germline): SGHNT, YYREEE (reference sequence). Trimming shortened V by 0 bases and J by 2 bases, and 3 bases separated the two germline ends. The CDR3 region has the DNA TGTGCCAGCAGCTTGGGGGCCTACGAGCAGTACTTC. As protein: CASSLGAYEQYF.

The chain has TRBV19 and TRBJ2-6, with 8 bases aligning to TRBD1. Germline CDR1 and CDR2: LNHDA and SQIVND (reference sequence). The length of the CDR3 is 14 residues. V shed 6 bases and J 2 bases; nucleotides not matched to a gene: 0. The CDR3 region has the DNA TGTGCCAGTAGGGACAGGGCTGGGGCCAACGTCCTGACTTTC. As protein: CASRDRAGANVLTF. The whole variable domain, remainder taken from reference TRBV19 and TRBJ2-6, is DGGITQSPKYLFRKEGQNVTLSCEQNLNHDAMYWYRQDPGQGLRLIYYSQIVNDFQKGDIAEGYSVSREKKESFPLTVTSAQKNPTAFYLCASRDRAGANVLTFGAGSRLTVL.

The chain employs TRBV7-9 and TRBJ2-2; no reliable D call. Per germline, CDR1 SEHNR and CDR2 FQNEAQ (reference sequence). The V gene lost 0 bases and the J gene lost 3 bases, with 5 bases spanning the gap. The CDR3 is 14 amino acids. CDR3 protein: CASSLAGDTGELFF. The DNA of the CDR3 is TGTGCCAGCAGCTTAGCGGGCGACACCGGGGAGCTGTTTTTT.

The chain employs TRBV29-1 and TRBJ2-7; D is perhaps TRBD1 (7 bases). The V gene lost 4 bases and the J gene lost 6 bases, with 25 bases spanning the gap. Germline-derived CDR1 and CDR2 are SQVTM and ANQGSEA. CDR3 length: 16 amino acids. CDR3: CSVARPWGQGGAEQYF. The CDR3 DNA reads TGCAGCGTTGCTCGCCCATGGGGGCAGGGGGGAGCCGAGCAGTACTTC.

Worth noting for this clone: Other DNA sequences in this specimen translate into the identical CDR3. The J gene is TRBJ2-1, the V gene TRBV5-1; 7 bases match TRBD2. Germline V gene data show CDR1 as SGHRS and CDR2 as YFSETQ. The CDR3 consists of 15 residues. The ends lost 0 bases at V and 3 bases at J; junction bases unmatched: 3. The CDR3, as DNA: TGCGCCAGCAGCTTGGCTAGCGGAGGCTACAATGAGCAGTTCTTC. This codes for CASSLASGGYNEQFF.

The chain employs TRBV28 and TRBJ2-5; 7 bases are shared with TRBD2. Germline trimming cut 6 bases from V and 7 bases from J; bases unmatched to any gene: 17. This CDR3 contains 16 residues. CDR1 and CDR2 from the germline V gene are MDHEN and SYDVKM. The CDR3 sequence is CASRTYLSGSGGTQYF. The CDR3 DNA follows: TGTGCCAGCAGAACGTACCTTAGCGGGTCTGGCGGGACCCAGTACTTC.

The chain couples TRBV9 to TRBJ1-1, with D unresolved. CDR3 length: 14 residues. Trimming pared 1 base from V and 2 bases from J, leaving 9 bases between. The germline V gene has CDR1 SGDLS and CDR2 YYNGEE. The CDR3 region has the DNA TGTGCCAGCAGCGTATCAGAAAGTAACACTGAAGCTTTCTTT. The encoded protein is CASSVSESNTEAFF.

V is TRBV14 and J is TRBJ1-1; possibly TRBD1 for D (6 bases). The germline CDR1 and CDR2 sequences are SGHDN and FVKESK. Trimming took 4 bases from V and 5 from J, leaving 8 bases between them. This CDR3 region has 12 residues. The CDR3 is CASSRGRTEAFF. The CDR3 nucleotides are TGTGCCAGCAGCCGGGGGCGGACTGAAGCTTTCTTT.

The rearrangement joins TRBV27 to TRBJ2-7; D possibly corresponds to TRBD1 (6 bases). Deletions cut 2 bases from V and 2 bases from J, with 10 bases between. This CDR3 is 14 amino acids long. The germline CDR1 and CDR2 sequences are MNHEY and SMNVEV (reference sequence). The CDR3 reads CASSLGDRTYEQYF. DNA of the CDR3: TGTGCCAGCAGTTTAGGCGACAGGACCTACGAGCAGTACTTC.

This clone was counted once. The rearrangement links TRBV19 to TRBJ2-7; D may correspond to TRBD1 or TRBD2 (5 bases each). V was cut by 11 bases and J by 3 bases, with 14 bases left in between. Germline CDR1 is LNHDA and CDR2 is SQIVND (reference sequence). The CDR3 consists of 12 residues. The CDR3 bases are TGTGCCGTCAGAGGGACGAACTACGAGCAGTACTTC. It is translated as CAVRGTNYEQYF.

The CDR3 region has the DNA TGCGCCAGCCGGACTAGCGGGAGGGAGACCCAGTACTTC. Amino acids: CASRTSGRETQYF. The rearrangement joins TRBV5-1 to TRBJ2-5; 14 positions match TRBD2. The CDR3 is 13 amino acids. Germline CDR1 is SGHRS and CDR2 is YFSETQ. The J segment lost 5 bases and the V segment lost 7 bases, leaving 1 base of the junction unmatched.

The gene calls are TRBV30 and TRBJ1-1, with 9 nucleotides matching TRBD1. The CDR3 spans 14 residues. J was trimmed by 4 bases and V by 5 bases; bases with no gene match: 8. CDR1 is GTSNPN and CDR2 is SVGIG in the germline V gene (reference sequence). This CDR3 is CAWQTGTGTTEAFF. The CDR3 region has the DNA TGTGCCTGGCAGACCGGGACAGGGACCACTGAAGCTTTCTTT.

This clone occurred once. The CDR3 nucleotides read TGTGCCAGCAGCTGGGCGGGTATAGGCACAGATACGCAGTATTTT. Translating it yields CASSWAGIGTDTQYF. The chain couples TRBV9 to TRBJ2-3; TRBD2 might be the D (5 bases). The germline gives CDR1 SGDLS, CDR2 YYNGEE. This CDR3 region has 15 residues. The germline V and J ends were trimmed by 4 bases and 1 base, with 13 bases remaining between them.

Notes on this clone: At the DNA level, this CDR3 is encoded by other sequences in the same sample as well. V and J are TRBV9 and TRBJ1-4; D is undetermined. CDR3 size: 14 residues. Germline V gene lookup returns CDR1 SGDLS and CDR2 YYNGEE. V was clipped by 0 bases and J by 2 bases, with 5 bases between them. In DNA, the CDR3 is TGTGCCAGCAGCGTAGGGGGTACTAATGAAAAACTGTTTTTT. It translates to CASSVGGTNEKLFF.

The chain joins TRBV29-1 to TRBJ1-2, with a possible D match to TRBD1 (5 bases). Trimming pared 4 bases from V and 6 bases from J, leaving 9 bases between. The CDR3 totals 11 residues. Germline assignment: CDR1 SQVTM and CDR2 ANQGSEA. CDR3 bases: TGCAGCGTTGGAAGGGGCAATGGCTACACCTTC. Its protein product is CSVGRGNGYTF.

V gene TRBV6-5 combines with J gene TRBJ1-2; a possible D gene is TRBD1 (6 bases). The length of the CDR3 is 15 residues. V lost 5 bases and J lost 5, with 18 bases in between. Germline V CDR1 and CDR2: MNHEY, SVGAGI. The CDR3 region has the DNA TGTGCCAGCAGTCCCTCGGACAGCCTTTTTTATGGCTACACCTTC. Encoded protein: CASSPSDSLFYGYTF.